This TCR beta chain was captured by sequencing in a study of T cells in Graves' hyperthyroidism and ophthalmopathy (dated by TCRdb to between 2019 and 2020). With regard to the full study: Peripheral blood samples were taken at initial diagnosis, before any treatment was given. TCR V-J signatures able to tell the groups apart were searched for in a discovery cohort of approximately 95 patients, of whom 43 had Graves' ophthalmopathy and under 65 had stable Graves' hyperthyroidism. An independent validation cohort of around 20 hyperthyroidism patients and 17 patients who later progressed to ophthalmopathy tested prospective prediction of ophthalmopathy. The 90 to 100 discovery patients were randomly split 7:3 into training and test sets. In more than five Graves' hyperthyroidism patients, the study also compared T-cell repertoires from thyroid tissue with T-cell repertoires from blood. After sampling, hyperthyroidism patients received methimazole starting at 30 mg daily, and ophthalmopathy patients received high-dose intravenous methylprednisolone. TCR Vbeta CDR3 sequencing of some 140 peripheral blood samples (under 45 ophthalmopathy, some 75 hyperthyroidism and around 17 progressor patients) is reported in the paper.

This clonotype was found a few times. What this receptor recognizes is not known. Base qualities are not provided; no much larger clone lies one nucleotide away. Graves' hyperthyroidism was defined as stable when no progression to ophthalmopathy occurred over 18 months of follow-up. Hyperthyroidism patients were aged 18 to 65 years and newly diagnosed, with disease duration of less than 2 months. Any patient with an uncontrolled infection, another autoimmune disease, pregnancy or lactation was excluded. Diagnoses were established on the basis of clinical symptoms, serum thyroxine and TRAb, thyroid ultrasound, and orbital computed tomography. Ficoll-Paque density gradient centrifugation was used to isolate PBMCs from 8.5 to 10 ml of fresh peripheral blood. Total RNA was extracted with Trizol reagent, and quality was checked on an Agilent 2100 Bioanalyzer. CDR1 and CDR2 were assigned from the germline V gene (reference sequence) as GTSNPN and SVGIG. Including the terminal cysteine and phenylalanine, the CDR3 comprises 11 residues. CDR3 DNA only is kept here, 33 bases in frame from base 1. Trimming removed 4 bases from V and 12 bases from J, leaving 15 bases between the germline ends.

Points the paper makes about the study in general: Most expanded thyroid clonotypes (frequency above 0.001) were also detected in blood, a finding suggesting that blood repertoires may reflect thyroid immune responses. In validation, progression to ophthalmopathy was predicted by the model with around 71% sensitivity and under 85% specificity, a median of 6.5 months before onset. A 13 V-J signature model separated ophthalmopathy from stable hyperthyroidism, with around 88% sensitivity and around 84% specificity in cross-validation and 80%/75% in testing. Sample size was not statistically predetermined, and blinding of investigators to group allocation was not performed.

Amplification of TCR beta CDR3 regions was carried out from RNA transcripts. The TCR CDR3 was subjected to a first round of RT-PCR using the HTBI primer set and the Qiagen OneStep RT-PCR kit. The libraries were constructed in a second round of multiplex PCR and then size-selected and purified. The libraries were sequenced on an Illumina HiSeq2000 using paired-end 100 bp reads. As for the authors' bioinformatics: Raw data were processed with SOAPnuke, discarding reads with adapters, uncalled bases, mean Phred below 15, or no exact constant-primer or identifier match. High-quality paired reads were merged with COPE v1.2.5, and unique nucleotide sequences were defined as clonotypes. MiTCR v1.1 was used to align the clonotypes against IMGT TRBV, TRBD and TRBJ reference segments. Only V-J combinations with frequency above 0.0001, covering 99% to 99.2% of repertoires, were analysed. A TCS score was defined as the ratio between F50 (clonal expansion) and ExV (chaos), using BLOSUM62-based TCRdist between CDR3 peptides within each V-J. Welch's t-statistics and random forest reduced some 510 V-J features to fewer than 15, which were used in a naive Bayes classifier (R e1071). TCRdb trimmed public reads at Q25 via fastp, called clones via MiXCR and kept in-frame beta chains. For every CDR3 protein sequence, its rows merge into one entry that carries the most common genes and DNA. Clone size and V and J calls follow TCRdb, not the original study. Within this sample are 200,000 to 250,000 distinct CDR3 sequences, with 17% of them counted one time only. The top ten clones comprise approximately 50% of the sample.

The rearranged chain carries TRBV30 and TRBJ1-1, and the D gene may be TRBD1, 5 bases matching. This receptor was identified in a middle-aged man with Graves' hyperthyroidism. The sequenced material came from blood. CDR3 protein: CAWTSGGVTFF. The bases are TGTGCCTGGACATCAGGAGGGGTAACTTTCTTT.